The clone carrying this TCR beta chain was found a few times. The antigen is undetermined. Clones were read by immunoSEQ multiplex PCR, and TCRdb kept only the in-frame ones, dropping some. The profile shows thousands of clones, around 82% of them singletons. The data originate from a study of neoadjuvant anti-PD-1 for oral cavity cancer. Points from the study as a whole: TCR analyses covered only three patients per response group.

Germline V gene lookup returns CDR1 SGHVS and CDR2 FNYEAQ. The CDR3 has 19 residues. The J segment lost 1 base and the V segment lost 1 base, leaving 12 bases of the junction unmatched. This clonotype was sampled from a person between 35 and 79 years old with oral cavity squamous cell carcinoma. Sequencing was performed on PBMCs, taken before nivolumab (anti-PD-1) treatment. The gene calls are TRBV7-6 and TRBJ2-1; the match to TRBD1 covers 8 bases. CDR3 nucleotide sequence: TGTGCCAGCAGCTTAGTAGACCCTCTTCGACAGGGGTCCTACAATGAGCAGTTCTTC. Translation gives CASSLVDPLRQGSYNEQFF.